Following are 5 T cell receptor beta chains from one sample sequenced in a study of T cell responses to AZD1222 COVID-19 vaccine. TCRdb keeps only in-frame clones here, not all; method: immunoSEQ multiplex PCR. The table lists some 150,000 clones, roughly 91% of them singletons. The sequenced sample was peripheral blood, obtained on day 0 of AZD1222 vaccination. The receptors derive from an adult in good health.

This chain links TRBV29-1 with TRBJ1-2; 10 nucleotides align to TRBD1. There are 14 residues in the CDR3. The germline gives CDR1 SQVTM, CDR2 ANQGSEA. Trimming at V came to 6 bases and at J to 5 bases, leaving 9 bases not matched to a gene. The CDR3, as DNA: TGCAGCGTCCACCGACAGGGGGCGTCATATGGCTACACCTTC. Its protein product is CSVHRQGASYGYTF.

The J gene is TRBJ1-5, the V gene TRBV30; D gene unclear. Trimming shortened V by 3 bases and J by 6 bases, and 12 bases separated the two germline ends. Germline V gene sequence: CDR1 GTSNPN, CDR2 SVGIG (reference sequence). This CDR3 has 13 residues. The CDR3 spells CAWRAAGGQPQHF. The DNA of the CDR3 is TGTGCCTGGAGGGCGGCAGGCGGTCAGCCCCAGCATTTT.

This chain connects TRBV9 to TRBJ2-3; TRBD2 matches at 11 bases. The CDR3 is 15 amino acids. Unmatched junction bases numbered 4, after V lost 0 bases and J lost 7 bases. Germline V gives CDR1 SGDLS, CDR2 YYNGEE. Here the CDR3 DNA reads TGTGCCAGCAGCGTAGTTGGGACTAGCGGATATACGCAGTATTTT. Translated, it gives CASSVVGTSGYTQYF.

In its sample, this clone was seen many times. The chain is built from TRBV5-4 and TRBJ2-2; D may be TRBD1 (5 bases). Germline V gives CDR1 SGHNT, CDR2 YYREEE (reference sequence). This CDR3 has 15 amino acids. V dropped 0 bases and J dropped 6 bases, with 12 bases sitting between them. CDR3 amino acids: CASSLDLRESGELFF. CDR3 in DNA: TGTGCCAGCAGCTTGGATCTCAGGGAATCCGGGGAGCTGTTTTTT.

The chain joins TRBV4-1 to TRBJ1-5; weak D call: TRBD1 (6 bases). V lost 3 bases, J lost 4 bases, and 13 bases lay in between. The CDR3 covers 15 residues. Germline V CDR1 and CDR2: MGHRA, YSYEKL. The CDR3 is CASSQPGQKNQPQHF. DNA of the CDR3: TGCGCCAGCAGCCAGCCCGGACAGAAGAATCAGCCCCAGCATTTT.